The entry that follows covers one T cell receptor beta chain sequence. The data belong to a study of blood T cell repertoires in COVID-19. CDR1 and CDR2 from the germline V gene are SQVTM and ANQGSEA. The J segment lost 6 bases and the V segment lost 4 bases, leaving 5 bases of the junction unmatched. The CDR3 is 12 amino acids. The assay was immunoSEQ multiplex PCR, and TCRdb's table has in-frame clones only and misses some. This sample has about 190,000 clones, with almost 90% found just once. The sample taken for sequencing was peripheral blood. The sequence came from a man aged 50-59 years with acute or convalescent COVID-19. V and J are TRBV29-1 and TRBJ1-1; 7 nucleotides line up with TRBD1. The CDR3 protein is CSVGEGGAEAFF. CDR3 in DNA: TGCAGCGTTGGGGAAGGGGGCGCTGAAGCTTTCTTT.